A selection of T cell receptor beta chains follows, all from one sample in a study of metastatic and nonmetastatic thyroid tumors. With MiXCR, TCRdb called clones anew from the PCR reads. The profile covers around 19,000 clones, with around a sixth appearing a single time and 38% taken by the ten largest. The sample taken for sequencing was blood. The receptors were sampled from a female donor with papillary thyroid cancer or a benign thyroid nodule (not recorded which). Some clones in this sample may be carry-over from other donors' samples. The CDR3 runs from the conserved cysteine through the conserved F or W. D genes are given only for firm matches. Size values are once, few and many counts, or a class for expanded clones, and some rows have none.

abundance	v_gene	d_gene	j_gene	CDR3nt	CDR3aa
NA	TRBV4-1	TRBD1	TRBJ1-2	TGCGCCAGCAGCCGACTAACAGGGGTTGGCTACACCTTC	CASSRLTGVGYTF
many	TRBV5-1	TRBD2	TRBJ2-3	TGCGCCAGCAGCGGAAGCGGGAGGGACACAGATACGCAGTATTTT	CASSGSGRDTDTQYF
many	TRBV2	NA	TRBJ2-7	TGTGCCAGCAGTGAAGCTGACAACTACGAGCAGTACTTC	CASSEADNYEQYF
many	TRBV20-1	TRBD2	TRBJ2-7	TGCAGTGCTAGAGATGGGCTAGCGGGAGGTTACGAGCAGTACTTC	CSARDGLAGGYEQYF
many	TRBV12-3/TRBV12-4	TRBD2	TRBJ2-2	TGTGCCAGCACATCTGGGACTAGATTGGGGGAGCTGTTTTTT	CASTSGTRLGELFF
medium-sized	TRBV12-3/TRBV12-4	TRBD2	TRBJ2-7	TGTGCCAGCAGTCCGGGACTAGCGGGAGCTGGGGAGCAGTACTTC	CASSPGLAGAGEQYF
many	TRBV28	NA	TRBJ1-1	TGTGCCAGCAGTTTACTCGGGGAGACAGGTGAAGCTTTCTTT	CASSLLGETGEAFF
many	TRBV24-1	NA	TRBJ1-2	TGTGCCACCAGTGATTCCGGGGGAGCGGCCAACTATGGCTACACCTTC	CATSDSGGAANYGYTF
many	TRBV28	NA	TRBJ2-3	TGTGCCAGCAGTTTAGAGGGATTAGATACGCAGTATTTT	CASSLEGLDTQYF
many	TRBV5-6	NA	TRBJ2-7	TGTGCCAGCAGCTTCGGGGGGCTAGAGCAGTACTTC	CASSFGGLEQYF
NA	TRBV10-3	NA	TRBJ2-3	TGTGCCATCAAACGGGGAGGTGCGGGAGATACGCAGTATTTT	CAIKRGGAGDTQYF
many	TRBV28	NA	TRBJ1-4	TGTGCCAGCAGTTTATGGGGCCGAGGAGATGAAAAACTGTTTTTT	CASSLWGRGDEKLFF
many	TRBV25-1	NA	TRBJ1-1	TGTGCCAGCAGTGAATCGGGTTGGAACACTGAAGCTTTCTTT	CASSESGWNTEAFF
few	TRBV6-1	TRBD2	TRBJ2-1	TGTGCCAGCAGTGAAATTCTACTAGCGGGAGGCAATGAGCAGTTCTTC	CASSEILLAGGNEQFF
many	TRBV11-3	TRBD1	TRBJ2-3	TGTGCCAGCAGCCTCACAGGGGGAGGAGACACGCAGTATTTT	CASSLTGGGDTQYF
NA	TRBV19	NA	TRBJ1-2	TGTGCCAGTAGTCCGACAGGCTATGGCTACACCTTC	CASSPTGYGYTF
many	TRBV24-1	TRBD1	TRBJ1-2	TGTGCCACCAGTGCCGGGGACAGCAACTATGGCTACACCTTC	CATSAGDSNYGYTF
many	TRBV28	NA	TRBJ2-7	TGTGCCAGCAGCCCTCCCGGCGCGAACTCCTACGAGCAGTACTTC	CASSPPGANSYEQYF
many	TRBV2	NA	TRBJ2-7	TGTGCCAGCAGTGAATACTGGAGCGAGCAGTACTTC	CASSEYWSEQYF
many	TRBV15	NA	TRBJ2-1	TGTGCCACCAGTGAAGTTTACAACGAGCAGTTCTTC	CATSEVYNEQFF
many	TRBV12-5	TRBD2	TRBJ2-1	TGTGCTAGTGGTTTCATACTAGCGGGAGGGCCGTATGAGCAGTTCTTC	CASGFILAGGPYEQFF
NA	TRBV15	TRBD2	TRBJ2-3	TGTGCCACCAGCAGAGATACCCTAGCGGGAGCCGAGACGGATACGCAGTATTTT	CATSRDTLAGAETDTQYF